The 10 T cell receptor beta chains listed next were all sequenced from one sample in a study of blood T cell repertoires in COVID-19 (TCRdb year 2020). The library was built by means of the immunoSEQ multiplex PCR assay. Here the immuneACCESS table is served through TCRdb, limited to in-frame sequences with V and J called. Missing clones are a known gap in these copies; in checked studies unresolved V genes cover under half, and the rest lacks a known reason. For this sample the table gives approximately 140,000 clones, of which around three quarters were detected only once. Of the sample, around 13% falls within the top ten clones. Sequencing used peripheral blood. All receptors come from a man of 80 years or more with acute or convalescent COVID-19.

The rearrangement links TRBV6-6 to TRBJ2-7; tentative D call: TRBD1 (6 bases). CDR3 length: 12 amino acids. The ends were cut back, 6 bases at V and 0 bases at J, with 6 bases in the middle. CDR1 is MNHNY and CDR2 is SVGAGI in the germline V gene (reference sequence). The chain's CDR3 is CASRDSSYEQYF. The CDR3 nucleotides are TGTGCCAGCAGGGACAGCTCCTACGAGCAGTACTTC.

The chain links TRBV6-2 or TRBV6-3 to TRBJ1-5; TRBD1 matches 9 bases. The CDR3 extends over 13 amino acids. V lost 5 bases, J lost 6 bases, and 2 bases stayed unmatched. Germline CDR1 and CDR2: MNHEY and SVGEGT. The CDR3 bases are TGTGCCAGCAGTGGGACAGGGTCTCAGCCCCAGCATTTT. Its protein product is CASSGTGSQPQHF.

The chain combines TRBV7-8 with TRBJ1-1; 9 nucleotides align to TRBD1. The J segment lost 11 bases and the V segment lost 5 bases, leaving 6 bases of the junction unmatched. Germline V CDR1 and CDR2: SGHVS, FQNEAQ. CDR3 length equals 12 residues. This chain's CDR3 is CASSPQGQGAFF. The DNA for the CDR3 is TGTGCCAGCAGCCCCCAGGGACAGGGCGCTTTCTTT. The complete variable domain, with remaining parts taken from reference TRBV7-8 and TRBJ1-1, reads GAGVSQSPRYKVAKRGQDVALRCDPISGHVSLFWYQQALGQGPEFLTYFQNEAQLDKSGLPSDRFFAERPEGSVSTLKIQRTQQEDSAVYLCASSPQGQGAFFGQGTRLTVV.

This clone was seen only once. This chain's CDR3 is CASSPGTSNDEQYF. In nucleotides, the CDR3 is TGTGCCAGCTCACCGGGCACCTCGAACGACGAGCAGTACTTC. The rearrangement uses TRBV18 and TRBJ2-7; D gene uncertain. V gave up 3 bases and J gave up 5 bases, with 14 bases separating them. Germline V gives CDR1 KGHSH, CDR2 LQKENI. The CDR3 is 14 amino acids. The full variable domain, its missing parts supplied by reference TRBV18 and TRBJ2-7, is NAGVMQNPRHLVRRRGQEARLRCSPMKGHSHVYWYRQLPEEGLKFMVYLQKENIIDESGMPKERFSAEFPKEGPSILRIQQVVRGDSAAYFCASSPGTSNDEQYFGPGTRLTVT.

A single count supports this clone. This chain connects TRBV5-5 to TRBJ2-7; 13 bases are a match to TRBD2. V lost 6 bases and J lost 4; bases outside the gene matches: 7. The CDR3 contains 15 residues. Germline V CDR1 and CDR2: SGHKS, YYEKEE (reference sequence). CDR3 DNA sequence: TGTGCCAGCATTATGATGACTAGCGGGGGGTACGAGCAGTACTTC. Translation: CASIMMTSGGYEQYF. The entire variable domain, with the rest obtained from reference TRBV5-5 and TRBJ2-7, is as follows: DAGVTQSPTHLIKTRGQQVTLRCSPISGHKSVSWYQQVLGQGPQFIFQYYEKEERGRGNFPDRFSARQFPNYSSELNVNALLLGDSALYLCASIMMTSGGYEQYFGPGTRLTVT.

V usage is TRBV6-5 and J usage is TRBJ2-5; D might be TRBD1 (6 bases). This CDR3 contains 13 residues. V lost 8 bases and J lost 3, with 13 bases in between. CDR1 MNHEY and CDR2 SVGAGI come from the germline V gene. CDR3 bases: TGTGCCAGCTGCCTTTCAGGGGAAGAGACCCAGTACTTC. Translating it yields CASCLSGEETQYF.

This clone was detected only a few times. This sequence joins TRBV7-2 and TRBJ2-1, with TRBD2 matching 8 bases. CDR1 SGHTA and CDR2 FQGNSA come from the germline V gene. This CDR3 region has 12 residues. With 5 bases clipped from V and 9 bases from J, the junction kept 3 bases outside the gene matches. This chain's CDR3 is CASSPGLAEQFF. The CDR3 nucleotides are TGTGCCAGCAGCCCAGGACTAGCTGAGCAGTTCTTC. Full variable domain (missing parts from reference TRBV7-2 and TRBJ2-1): GAGVSQSPSNKVTEKGKDVELRCDPISGHTALYWYRQSLGQGLEFLIYFQGNSAPDKSGLPSDRFSAERTGGSVSTLTIQRTQQEDSAVYLCASSPGLAEQFFGPGTRLTVL.

The J gene is TRBJ2-7, the V gene TRBV27, with a possible D match to TRBD2 (5 bases). The CDR3 spans 14 residues. Trimming took off 4 bases at V and 0 bases at J, with 10 bases between the two ends. Germline values: CDR1 MNHEY, CDR2 SMNVEV (reference sequence). This CDR3 is CASSSPAGSYEQYF. In nucleotides, the CDR3 is TGTGCCAGCAGTTCCCCCGCGGGCTCCTACGAGCAGTACTTC.

This sequence joins TRBV6-2 or TRBV6-3 and TRBJ2-3, with a tentative D call TRBD2 (5 bases). The CDR3 has 16 amino acids. V lost 0 bases and J 6 bases, leaving 16 bases between the germline ends. CDR1 is MNHEY and CDR2 is SVGEGT in the germline V gene. The CDR3 coding sequence is TGTGCCAGCAGTTACTCGGAGGAGACCGATGTGGATACGCAGTATTTT. This gives the protein CASSYSEETDVDTQYF.

This clone has a handful of counts. The genes are TRBV5-4 and TRBJ2-3, with D possibly being TRBD1 (6 bases). This CDR3 region has 13 residues. The ends were cut back, 7 bases at V and 10 bases at J, with 19 bases in the middle. Looked up from germline, CDR1 is SGHNT and CDR2 is YYREEE (reference sequence). CDR3 coding DNA: TGTGCCAGCCACTGGCAGGGGTCTCTTGCGCAGTATTTT. Protein sequence: CASHWQGSLAQYF. Drawing the rest from reference TRBV5-4 and TRBJ2-3, the complete variable domain is ETGVTQSPTHLIKTRGQQVTLRCSSQSGHNTVSWYQQALGQGPQFIFQYYREEENGRGNFPPRFSGLQFPNYSSELNVNALELDDSALYLCASHWQGSLAQYFGPGTRLTVL.